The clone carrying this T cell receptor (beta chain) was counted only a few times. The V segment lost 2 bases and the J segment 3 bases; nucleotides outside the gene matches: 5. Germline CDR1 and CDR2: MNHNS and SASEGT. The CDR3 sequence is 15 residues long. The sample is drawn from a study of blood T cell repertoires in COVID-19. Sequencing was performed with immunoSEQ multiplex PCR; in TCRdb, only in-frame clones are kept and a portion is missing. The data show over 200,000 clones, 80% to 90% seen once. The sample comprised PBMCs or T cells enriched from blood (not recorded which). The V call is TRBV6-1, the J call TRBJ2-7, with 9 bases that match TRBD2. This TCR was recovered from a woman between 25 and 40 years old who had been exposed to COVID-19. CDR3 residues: CASSEKGLADYEQYF. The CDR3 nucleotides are TGTGCCAGCAGTGAAAAGGGACTAGCCGACTACGAGCAGTACTTC.